The source of this TCR beta chain is a study of blood T cell repertoires in COVID-19. The overall study: Material from acute and convalescent COVID-19 was sourced from the United States, Italy and Spain. Sources were T cells, B-cell-depleted T cells, or PBMCs; the material itself was cDNA or gDNA.

As originally analysed: Amplification from reference gene primers served as the basis for estimated nucleated cell counts. Profiling relied on immunoSEQ multiplex PCR, and the TCRdb table lists in-frame clones only, not all of them. The V and J calls and clone size come from that table; D and trimming were worked out from the DNA. The sample consists of roughly 86,000 clones, about three quarters of them appearing once. Sequences were obtained from peripheral blood. The TCR sequence derives from a man between 50 and 59 years old who had recovered from COVID-19.

The CDR3 nucleotides are TGTGCCAGCAGCTTGGGTTTATCTAGGGATACGCAGTATTTT. Translating gives CASSLGLSRDTQYF. The rearrangement links TRBV5-6 to TRBJ2-3, with D unclear. Per germline, CDR1 SGHDT and CDR2 YYEEEE. The CDR3 is made up of 14 amino acids. V shed 0 bases and J shed 6 bases, with 11 bases lying between them.